Listed below are T cell receptor beta chains from one sample, sequenced in a study of beta chain features in type 1 diabetes. The data were produced by immunoSEQ multiplex PCR, yet TCRdb's version contains in-frame clones alone and is incomplete. The sample includes around 450,000 clones, approximately 10% seen only once; the top ten take 0.035% to 0.05%. Input material: naive CD4+ T cells from blood. The receptors were sampled from a woman under 30 in good health. CDR3s include the opening cysteine and the closing phenylalanine or tryptophan. Each record gives: V gene, clone size, J gene, D gene, CDR3 DNA, CDR3 protein. The D gene is left open where the match is weak. A clone size is listed for some rows: how often the clone was seen (once, few, many), or a class if it is expanded.

TRBV9	few	TRBJ1-6	TRBD1	TGTGCCAGCAGCGAGGGACAGGGGCCTACGGTCGCGTCACCCCTCCACTTT	CASSEGQGPTVASPLHF
TRBV7-6	few	TRBJ2-5	NA	TGTGCCAGCAGCACAACAGGGCCCCAGTACTTC	CASSTTGPQYF
TRBV9	NA	TRBJ2-3	NA	TGTGCCAGCAGCTCGAGCGGGCGGGGCTACACAGATACGCAGTATTTT	CASSSSGRGYTDTQYF
TRBV4-3	NA	TRBJ2-3	NA	TGCGCCAGCAGCCAAGTCCAGGGGTACGGCACAGATACGCAGTATTTT	CASSQVQGYGTDTQYF
TRBV4-3	NA	TRBJ2-5	NA	TGCGCCAGCAGCCAAGAGGCTCTCCGGAGTGAGACCCAGTACTTC	CASSQEALRSETQYF
TRBV27	few	TRBJ2-1	NA	TGTGCCAGCAGTCCGTACAATGAGCAGTTCTTC	CASSPYNEQFF
TRBV25-1	few	TRBJ2-5	NA	TGTGCCAGCAGCGCGGGAACGGTGGCGACCCAGTACTTC	CASSAGTVATQYF
TRBV19	few	TRBJ2-1	TRBD2	TGTGCCAGTAGTGTCGGGACTAGCATCTACAATGAGCAGTTCTTC	CASSVGTSIYNEQFF
TRBV7-2	NA	TRBJ1-4	NA	TGTGCCAGCAGCTTAGGGGCCTCAGGTGCAAGTGGCGAAAAACTGTTTTTT	CASSLGASGASGEKLFF
TRBV7-3	NA	TRBJ1-1	NA	TGTGCCAGCAGCCCTAGGGTGAACACTGAAGCTTTCTTT	CASSPRVNTEAFF
TRBV25-1	few	TRBJ2-7	NA	TGTGCCAGCAGTGTCCGCCAGGGACTGTACCCCTACGAGCAGTACTTC	CASSVRQGLYPYEQYF
TRBV7-2	NA	TRBJ2-7	TRBD1	TGTGCCAGCAGCTCATTGACAGGGCGGCACGAGCAGTACTTC	CASSSLTGRHEQYF
TRBV29-1	few	TRBJ2-1	NA	TGCAGCGTTGATAGCGGTCAGCAGTTCTTC	CSVDSGQQFF
TRBV10-3	few	TRBJ2-4	NA	TGTGCCATCAGTGAAGGGGGGCAAGACATTCAGTACTTC	CAISEGGQDIQYF
TRBV29-1	few	TRBJ2-3	NA	TGCAGCGTTGTCGGCGCGTCGGCAGATACGCAGTATTTT	CSVVGASADTQYF
TRBV9	NA	TRBJ1-5	TRBD1	TGTGCCAGCAGCGTAGAGGGACAGGGAGGGCAGCCCCAGCATTTT	CASSVEGQGGQPQHF
TRBV4-1	few	TRBJ1-2	NA	TGCGCCAGCAGCCAACACGGGACCTATGGCTACACCTTC	CASSQHGTYGYTF
TRBV9	NA	TRBJ2-5	TRBD1	TGTGCCAGCAGCGTAGGGGACAGGGAGACCCAGTACTTC	CASSVGDRETQYF
TRBV18	NA	TRBJ1-1	NA	TGTGCCAGCTCCGTCGCCGGCACTGAAGCTTTCTTT	CASSVAGTEAFF
TRBV29-1	few	TRBJ1-1	NA	TGCAGCGCCCTTCTTGGCGCAGCGAACACTGAAGCTTTCTTT	CSALLGAANTEAFF
TRBV7-9	few	TRBJ1-1	TRBD1	TGTGCCAGCAGCTTAGGGACAGGGATAGTCGCTGAAGCTTTCTTT	CASSLGTGIVAEAFF
TRBV2	few	TRBJ2-6	TRBD1	TGTGCCACCCAGACAGGGCCCTCTGGGGCCAACGTCCTGACTTTC	CATQTGPSGANVLTF
TRBV7-9	few	TRBJ2-3	TRBD2	TGTGCCAGCAGGGGACTAGCGGAACCCTACCGGAGGGTAACAGATACGCAGTATTTT	CASRGLAEPYRRVTDTQYF
TRBV7-9	few	TRBJ2-3	TRBD2	TGTGCCAGCAGCCTGAAAGGTAGCGGGACAGATACGCAGTATTTT	CASSLKGSGTDTQYF
TRBV7-2	NA	TRBJ2-7	NA	TGTGCCAGCAGTTTAACCGGGACAGGTAGCGGGAGTAACGAGCAGTACTTC	CASSLTGTGSGSNEQYF
TRBV7-9	few	TRBJ2-1	NA	TGTGCCAGCAGACCGGGACTCAAACTTGTCTACAATGAGCAGTTCTTC	CASRPGLKLVYNEQFF
TRBV23-1	NA	TRBJ1-2	NA	TGCGCCAGCAGTCCCGACAGTAACTATGGCTACACCTTC	CASSPDSNYGYTF
TRBV5-4	few	TRBJ2-3	NA	TGTGCCAGCAGCTTGGTTTCGGCGGGATCGCAGTATTTT	CASSLVSAGSQYF
TRBV7-2	NA	TRBJ1-2	TRBD1	TGTGCCAGCAGCTTTGGGACAGGGCGCAGGGGTGCCAACTATGGCTACACCTTC	CASSFGTGRRGANYGYTF
TRBV14	NA	TRBJ2-1	NA	TGTGCCAGCAGCCAAGATTGGGGGAGGACCTACAATGAGCAGTTCTTC	CASSQDWGRTYNEQFF
TRBV20-1	NA	TRBJ2-1	NA	TGCAGTGCTAGAGGTTTGGGACCGCAGTTCTTC	CSARGLGPQFF
TRBV6-6	few	TRBJ2-3	NA	TGTGCCAGCAGTTACGAGCGGAGGACAGATACGCAGTATTTT	CASSYERRTDTQYF
TRBV4-2	NA	TRBJ2-1	TRBD2	TGTGCCAGCAGTGGCGGGAGCTCCTACAATGAGCAGTTCTTC	CASSGGSSYNEQFF
TRBV27	NA	TRBJ2-5	NA	TGTGCCAGCAGGAAGTGGAGCGGACAAGAGACCCAGTACTTC	CASRKWSGQETQYF
TRBV7-2	NA	TRBJ2-1	TRBD2	TGTGCCAGCAGCTTAGAGGCTAGCGGGTGGAATGAGCAGTTCTTC	CASSLEASGWNEQFF
TRBV2	few	TRBJ2-1	NA	TGTGCCAGCAGTGAAATGGCTAGCGTCTACAATGAGCAGTTCTTC	CASSEMASVYNEQFF
TRBV4-3	NA	TRBJ2-4	NA	TGCGCCAGCAGCCAAGATGGGTTTGGGGTAAACATTCAGTACTTC	CASSQDGFGVNIQYF